What follows are 6 T cell receptor beta chains derived from one specimen sequenced in a study of PD-1 blockade in classical Hodgkin lymphoma. TCRdb's table, derived via immunoSEQ multiplex PCR, lists solely in-frame clones and lacks some. Among approximately 60,000 clones listed, approximately 90% were seen once. All trial patients relapsed after autologous stem cell transplantation. The specimen was peripheral blood mononuclear cells (PBMCs), collected at baseline. The receptors were sampled from a human donor with classical Hodgkin lymphoma.

This chain uses TRBV19 with TRBJ1-1; the match to TRBD1 covers 9 bases. CDR3 length: 15 residues. Germline loops: CDR1 LNHDA, CDR2 SQIVND (reference sequence). Germline trimming cut 4 bases from V and 0 bases from J; bases unmatched to any gene: 3. The CDR3 nucleotides are TGTGCCAGTAGTAAGGGACAGGGCCTGAACACTGAAGCTTTCTTT. Residues: CASSKGQGLNTEAFF.

V and J are TRBV30 and TRBJ1-1; unclear D gene. Trimming removed 3 bases at V and 4 bases at J, with 12 bases between. CDR1 and CDR2 from the germline V gene are GTSNPN and SVGIG (reference sequence). This CDR3 has 13 residues. The CDR3 nucleotides read TGTGCCTGGAGGGAGGGAGGTCCCACTGAAGCTTTCTTT. This translates into CAWREGGPTEAFF.

The V call is TRBV7-8, the J call TRBJ1-1, with unresolved D. Germline V gene sequence: CDR1 SGHVS, CDR2 FQNEAQ. This CDR3 contains 12 residues. V was pared by 5 bases and J by 12 bases, with 16 bases between. Here the CDR3 DNA reads TGTGCCAGCAGCCCACAACCAGAGAGGACTTTCTTT. It yields the protein CASSPQPERTFF.

The V and J genes are TRBV6-6 and TRBJ2-5; maybe TRBD2 (5 bases). Per the germline V gene, CDR1 is MNHNY and CDR2 is SVGAGI (reference sequence). This CDR3 comprises 14 residues. The V and J ends lost 2 bases and 4 bases respectively, with 11 bases between them. Here the CDR3 reads CASSYGWTLETQYF. The DNA for the CDR3 is TGTGCCAGCAGTTACGGATGGACTTTAGAGACCCAGTACTTC.

This clone was seen once. The V gene is TRBV7-3, the J gene TRBJ2-3; D gene ambiguous. V lost 3 bases, J lost 3 bases, and 1 base lay in between. The CDR3 spans 11 residues. The germline V gene has CDR1 SGHTA and CDR2 FQGTGA. CDR3 in DNA: TGTGCCAGCAGCTTTACAGATACGCAGTATTTT. Encoded protein: CASSFTDTQYF.

This clone has just a few counts. This chain connects TRBV18 to TRBJ1-5; unclear D gene. Germline CDR1 and CDR2: KGHSH and LQKENI. This CDR3 is 17 amino acids long. Trimming took 8 bases from V and 2 from J, leaving 22 bases between them. The DNA for the CDR3 is TGTGCCAGCACCAGTGAATTCGGGTCGTCGGGCAATCAGCCCCAGCATTTT. Its translation is CASTSEFGSSGNQPQHF.